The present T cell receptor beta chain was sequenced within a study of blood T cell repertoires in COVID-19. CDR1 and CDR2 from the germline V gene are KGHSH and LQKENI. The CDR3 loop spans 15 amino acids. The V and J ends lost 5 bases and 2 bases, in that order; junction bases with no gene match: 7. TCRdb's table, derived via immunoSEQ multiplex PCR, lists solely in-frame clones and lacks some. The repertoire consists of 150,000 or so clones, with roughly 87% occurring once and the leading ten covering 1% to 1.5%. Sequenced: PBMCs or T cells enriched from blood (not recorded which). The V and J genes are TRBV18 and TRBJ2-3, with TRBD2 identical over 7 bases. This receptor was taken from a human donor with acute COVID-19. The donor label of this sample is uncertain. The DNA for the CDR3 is TGTGCCAGCTCAGTCCGACTAGCCGACACAGATACGCAGTATTTT. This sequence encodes CASSVRLADTDTQYF.